Listed below are T cell receptor beta chains from one sample, sequenced in a study of blood T cell repertoires in COVID-19. Profiling relied on immunoSEQ multiplex PCR, and the TCRdb table lists in-frame clones only, not all of them. The sample holds tens of thousands of clones, around 81% seen once. Sequencing was performed on peripheral blood. The receptors come from an elderly woman with COVID-19, enrolled during active disease. CDR3s include the opening cysteine and the closing phenylalanine or tryptophan. The order of the fields is clone size, V gene, D gene, J gene, CDR3 protein, CDR3 DNA. The D gene is left open where the match is weak. Clone size, where shown, is once, few, many, or a class for clones that have expanded.

>-|TRBV30|TRBD1|TRBJ1-5
CAWSGTGGRQPQHF
TGTGCCTGGAGTGGGACAGGGGGAAGGCAGCCCCAGCATTTT
>-|TRBV2|TRBD1|TRBJ1-6
CASRPRQGASYNSPLHF
TGTGCCAGCAGACCACGACAGGGGGCTTCCTATAATTCACCCCTCCACTTT
>-|TRBV27|TRBD1|TRBJ1-2
CASSTRQGPSYGYTF
TGTGCCAGCAGTACCCGACAGGGGCCGAGCTATGGCTACACCTTC
>few|TRBV7-5|-|TRBJ2-3
CARSFVTRTGRNSGTDTQYF
TGTGCCAGAAGCTTTGTCACTAGGACAGGGAGAAACTCCGGCACAGATACGCAGTATTTT
>-|TRBV3-1/TRBV3-2|-|TRBJ2-7
CASSQQPGIHEQYF
TGTGCCAGCAGCCAACAACCAGGGATCCACGAGCAGTACTTC
>once|TRBV3-1/TRBV3-2|TRBD1|TRBJ2-1
CASSPQGVSLPVDNEQFF
TGTGCCAGCAGCCCGCAGGGGGTTTCCCTTCCCGTTGACAATGAGCAGTTCTTC
>few|TRBV19|-|TRBJ1-5
CASSIGGGSIQPQHF
TGTGCCAGTAGTATCGGGGGGGGGTCCATTCAGCCCCAGCATTTT
>-|TRBV11-2|-|TRBJ2-1
CASSFKSVNNEQFF
TGTGCCAGCAGCTTTAAGTCAGTTAACAATGAGCAGTTCTTC
>-|TRBV18|-|TRBJ1-3
CASSPDISGNTIYF
TGTGCCAGCTCACCGGACATATCCGGAAACACCATATATTTT
>few|TRBV6-6|-|TRBJ1-1
CASRSQDRPSGEAFF
TGTGCCAGCAGATCCCAAGACAGGCCGTCCGGTGAAGCTTTCTTT
>-|TRBV10-3|-|TRBJ2-1
CAISESGQIYNEQFF
TGTGCCATCAGTGAGTCAGGACAGATCTACAATGAGCAGTTCTTC
>few|TRBV4-1|TRBD1|TRBJ1-1
CASSPSRTGGTEAFF
TGCGCCAGCAGCCCCTCGAGGACAGGGGGGACTGAAGCTTTCTTT
>-|TRBV10-2|TRBD2|TRBJ2-7
CASSESAGTSRTYEQYF
TGCGCCAGCAGTGAGTCGGCCGGGACTAGCAGAACCTACGAGCAGTACTTC
>-|TRBV5-1|-|TRBJ1-2
CASSLAAGSYGYTF
TGCGCCAGCAGCTTGGCCGCCGGGTCGTATGGCTACACCTTC
>-|TRBV11-2|TRBD1|TRBJ1-2
CASSPRAGTADGYTF
TGTGCCAGCAGCCCTAGGGCCGGGACAGCGGATGGCTACACCTTC
>-|TRBV5-6|-|TRBJ2-2
CASSWGGGVKPGELFF
TGTGCCAGCAGCTGGGGCGGAGGGGTAAAGCCCGGGGAGCTGTTTTTT
>-|TRBV5-4|-|TRBJ2-1
CASSLGGVVPYNEQFF
TGTGCCAGCAGCTTGGGGGGAGTGGTCCCCTACAATGAGCAGTTCTTC
>-|TRBV13|TRBD2|TRBJ2-3
CASSLGYGTSGDTQYF
TGTGCCAGCAGCTTAGGGTACGGGACTAGCGGTGATACGCAGTATTTT
>-|TRBV5-1|TRBD2|TRBJ2-3
CASSQIAGVGDTQYF
TGCGCCAGCAGCCAAATAGCGGGAGTTGGAGATACGCAGTATTTT
>-|TRBV7-9|TRBD2|TRBJ2-5
CASSLRGEETQYF
TGTGCCAGCAGCTTGCGGGGGGAGGAGACCCAGTACTTC
>-|TRBV28|TRBD1|TRBJ2-4
CASSFLSGGRIKNIQYF
TGTGCCAGCAGTTTTTTGTCAGGGGGCCGCATCAAAAACATTCAGTACTTC
>-|TRBV18|TRBD1|TRBJ2-7
CASSPGTDSYEQYF
TGTGCCAGCTCGCCCGGGACAGACTCCTACGAGCAGTACTTC
>-|TRBV30|TRBD1|TRBJ2-7
CAWSTGGTGAYEQYF
TGTGCCTGGAGTACCGGCGGGACAGGGGCCTACGAGCAGTACTTC
>-|TRBV19|-|TRBJ1-3
CASSPKRLAGNTIYF
TGTGCCAGTAGTCCGAAGCGCTTGGCTGGAAACACCATATATTTT
>-|TRBV2|TRBD1|TRBJ2-7
CAKRTGHEQYF
TGTGCCAAGCGGACAGGTCACGAGCAGTACTTC
>-|TRBV30|-|TRBJ2-5
CAWSLAVQETQYF
TGTGCCTGGAGTTTGGCGGTTCAAGAGACCCAGTACTTC
>-|TRBV5-1|-|TRBJ1-6
CASSFPGSPLHF
TGCGCCAGCAGCTTCCCAGGTTCACCCCTCCACTTT
>-|TRBV9|-|TRBJ2-1
CASSAVRLGFDEQFF
TGTGCCAGCAGCGCTGTACGACTAGGTTTCGATGAGCAGTTCTTC
>few|TRBV27|-|TRBJ1-2
CASSSVRLNYGYTF
TGTGCCAGCAGTTCCGTCAGACTTAACTATGGCTACACCTTC
>few|TRBV15|TRBD1|TRBJ1-2
CATSRETGGASGYTF
TGTGCCACCAGCAGAGAGACAGGGGGCGCGTCGGGCTACACCTTC
>-|TRBV10-3|-|TRBJ2-7
CAIGSGSSNYEQYF
TGTGCCATCGGATCCGGGAGCTCCAACTACGAGCAGTACTTC
>-|TRBV2|-|TRBJ2-7
CASLSGYYEQYF
TGTGCCAGTCTTAGCGGATACTACGAGCAGTACTTC
>-|TRBV20-1|-|TRBJ2-1
CSAGQYNEQFF
TGCAGTGCTGGACAGTACAATGAGCAGTTCTTC